This T cell receptor (beta chain) was sequenced during a study of blood T cell repertoires in COVID-19 (dated by TCRdb to the early 2020s). For context, the study as a whole: The collaborator samples originated in the United States, Italy and Spain and spanned the acute and convalescent phases of COVID-19. The material from the prospective study consisted of cDNA or gDNA derived from T cells, B-cell-depleted T cells, or PBMCs. Deeply sampled blood TCRbeta repertoires from subjects exposed to, actively infected with, or recovered from COVID-19 were included in the dataset. A freely available public database, intended as a resource for researchers studying the immune response to SARS-CoV-2, is where the repertoires were released. Samples came from the ongoing ImmuneRACE study (first 160 participants) plus 1,254 subjects from 6 global collaborators. The sample metadata nearly always contained a de-identified subject ID, COVID-19 status, age in years and sex. Where available, HLA class I and class II types were taken from metadata supplied by the sample provider and were not determined by assay-based typing. General study outcomes and caveats: The quantity of clinical and demographic metadata differed by source and by participant and was supplied without curation.

Collaborating institutions collected whole blood in K2EDTA tubes following their own protocols. For TCRbeta analysis, collaborators shipped samples as frozen whole blood, isolated PBMCs, or DNA extracted from either of those sample types. TCRbeta CDR3 regions were amplified from genomic DNA by means of the immunoSEQ Assay, a bias-controlled multiplex PCR. In the paper's pipeline: Nucleated cell counts per sample were estimated from amplification of reference gene primers within the assay. To quantify the absolute abundance of each unique TCRbeta CDR3 rearrangement, sequence reads were collapsed and filtered. For each sample, productive Simpson clonality was calculated as the square root of Simpson's diversity index across productive rearrangements. TCRdb stores this immuneACCESS table with in-frame sequences only. Part of the clones is absent; in the studies checked, under half of the shortfall reflects unresolved V genes, and no reason is known for the rest. V and J calls plus clone size are reproduced from that table; the DNA served to infer D and trimming. Across this sample there are about 71,000 clones, with 75% to 90% seen only once. Approximately 4.6% of the sample is in the top ten clones.

About this clone itself: Its antigen is unknown. No base-level quality is on record; no much larger clone is a single base apart.

This clonotype was sampled from a man older than 75 with acute or convalescent COVID-19. Sequencing was carried out using peripheral blood.

The CDR3 loop reads CAISTRTGGEVDTQYF. The nucleotide sequence is TGTGCCATCAGTACAAGGACCGGAGGGGAAGTAGATACGCAGTATTTT. Recombination connected TRBV10-3 to TRBJ2-3; matching of 6 bases hints at TRBD2 as the D gene. V loses 5 bases of germline sequence and J loses 5 bases, and the interval between the two ends is 20 bases. CDR1 and CDR2, per the germline V gene, are ENHRY and SYGVKD. The cysteine opens and the phenylalanine closes a CDR3 of 16 amino acids. The retained sequence is limited to the CDR3, 48 bases, with the frame set at the first base.